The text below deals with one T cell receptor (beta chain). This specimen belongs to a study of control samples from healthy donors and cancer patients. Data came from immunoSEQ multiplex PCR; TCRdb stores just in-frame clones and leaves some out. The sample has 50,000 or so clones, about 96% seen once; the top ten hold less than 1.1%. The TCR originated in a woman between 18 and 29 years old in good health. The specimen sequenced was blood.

CDR3 protein: CASSLALRLVVGTQYF. The CDR3 nucleotides read TGTGCCAGCAGCTTAGCCTTACGACTAGTAGTAGGTACGCAGTATTTT. The rearrangement uses TRBV7-2 and TRBJ2-3; TRBD2 is a possible D gene (6 bases). Germline assignment: CDR1 SGHTA and CDR2 FQGNSA. The length of the CDR3 is 16 residues. V lost 0 bases, J lost 8 bases, and 18 bases lay in between.